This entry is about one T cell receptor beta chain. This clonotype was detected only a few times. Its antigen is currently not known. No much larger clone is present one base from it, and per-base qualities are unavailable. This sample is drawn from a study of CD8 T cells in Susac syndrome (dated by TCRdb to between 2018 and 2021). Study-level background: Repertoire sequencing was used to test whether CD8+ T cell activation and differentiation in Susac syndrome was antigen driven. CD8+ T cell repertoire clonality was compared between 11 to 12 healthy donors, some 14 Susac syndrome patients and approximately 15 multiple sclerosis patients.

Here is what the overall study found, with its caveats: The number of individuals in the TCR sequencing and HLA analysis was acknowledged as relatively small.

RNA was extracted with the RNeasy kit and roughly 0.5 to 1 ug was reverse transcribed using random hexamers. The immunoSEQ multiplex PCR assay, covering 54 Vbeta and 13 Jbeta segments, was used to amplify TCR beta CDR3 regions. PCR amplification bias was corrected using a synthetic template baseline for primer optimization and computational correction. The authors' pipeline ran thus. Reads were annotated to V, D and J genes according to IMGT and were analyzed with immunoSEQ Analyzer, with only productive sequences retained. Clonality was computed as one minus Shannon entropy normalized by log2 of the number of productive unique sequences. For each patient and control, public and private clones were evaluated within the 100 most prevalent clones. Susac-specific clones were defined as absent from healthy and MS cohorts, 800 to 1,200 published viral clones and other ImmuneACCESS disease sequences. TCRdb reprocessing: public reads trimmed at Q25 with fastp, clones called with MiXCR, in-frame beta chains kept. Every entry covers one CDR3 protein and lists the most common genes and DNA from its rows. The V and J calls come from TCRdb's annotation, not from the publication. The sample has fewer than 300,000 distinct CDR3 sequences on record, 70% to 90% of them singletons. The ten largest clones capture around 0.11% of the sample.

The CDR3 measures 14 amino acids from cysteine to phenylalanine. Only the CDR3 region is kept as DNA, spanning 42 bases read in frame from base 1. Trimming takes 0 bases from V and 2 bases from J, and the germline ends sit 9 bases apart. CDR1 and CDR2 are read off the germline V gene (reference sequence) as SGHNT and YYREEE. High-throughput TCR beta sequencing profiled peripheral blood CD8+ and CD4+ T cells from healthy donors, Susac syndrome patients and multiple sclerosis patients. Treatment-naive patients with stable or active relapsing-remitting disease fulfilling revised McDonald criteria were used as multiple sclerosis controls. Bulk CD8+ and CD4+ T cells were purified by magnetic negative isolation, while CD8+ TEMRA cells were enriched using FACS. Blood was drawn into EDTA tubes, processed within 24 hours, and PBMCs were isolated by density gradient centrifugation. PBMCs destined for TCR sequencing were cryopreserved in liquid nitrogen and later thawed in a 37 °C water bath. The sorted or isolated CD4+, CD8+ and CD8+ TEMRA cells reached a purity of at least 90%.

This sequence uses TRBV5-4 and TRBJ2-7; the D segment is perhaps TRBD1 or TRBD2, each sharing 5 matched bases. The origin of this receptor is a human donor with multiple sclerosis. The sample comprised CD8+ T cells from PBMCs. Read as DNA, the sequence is TGTGCCAGCAGCTTGGGGGACGGACCCTACGAGCAGTACTTC. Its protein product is CASSLGDGPYEQYF.